The 25 T cell receptor beta chains in this list originate from one sample, sequenced in a study of T-cell memory formation after mild COVID-19. TCRdb re-analysed the 5' RACE reads in MiXCR, keeping a single row per CDR3 protein. Among about 430,000 distinct CDR3 sequences listed, roughly a quarter were seen once. Sample: PBMCs or a T cell subset sorted from them (not recorded which). The receptors here all came from an adult woman who had mild COVID-19 (a few samples of this study predate the infection). Cell type and time point are not known.

This clonotype was counted only a few times. The chain joins TRBV7-9 to TRBJ2-1; D is uncertain. V was shortened by 6 bases and J by 7 bases, with 7 bases between the two germline ends. Germline CDR1 is SEHNR and CDR2 is FQNEAQ (reference sequence). The CDR3 sequence is 11 residues long. CDR3 loop: CASSPQNEQFF. Here the CDR3 DNA reads TGTGCCAGCAGTCCCCAAAATGAGCAGTTCTTC.

A few counts support this clonotype. The gene calls are TRBV4-1 and TRBJ1-3; unclear D gene. Germline CDR1 is MGHRA and CDR2 is YSYEKL. The germline V and J ends were trimmed by 1 base and 3 bases, with 10 bases remaining between them. The CDR3 consists of 15 residues. The CDR3 reads CASSQVRTGGNTIYF. DNA of the CDR3: TGCGCCAGCAGCCAAGTCCGGACGGGTGGAAACACCATATATTTT.

The chain has TRBV18 and TRBJ2-3; TRBD1 is a possible D gene (6 bases). The ends were cut back, 1 base at V and 1 base at J, with 9 bases in the middle. Germline V gives CDR1 KGHSH, CDR2 LQKENI. The CDR3 contains 15 residues. The CDR3 coding sequence is TGTGCCAGCTCACCACGGACAGAAGGCACAGATACGCAGTATTTT. Encoded protein: CASSPRTEGTDTQYF.

This clonotype was recorded a few times. The chain links TRBV5-6 to TRBJ2-7; D is unclear. The germline CDR1 and CDR2 sequences are SGHDT and YYEEEE. The CDR3 extends over 17 amino acids. The germline V and J ends were trimmed by 0 bases and 2 bases, with 18 bases remaining between them. The CDR3 DNA is TGTGCCAGCAGCTTGGGGGCAGCGTGGTCCATTACCTACGAGCAGTACTTC. It translates to CASSLGAAWSITYEQYF. Together with reference TRBV5-6 and TRBJ2-7, the CDR3 gives the full variable domain: DAGVTQSPTHLIKTRGQQVTLRCSPKSGHDTVSWYQQALGQGPQFIFQYYEEEERQRGNFPDRFSGHQFPNYSSELNVNALLLGDSALYLCASSLGAAWSITYEQYFGPGTRLTVT.

The V call is TRBV9, the J call TRBJ2-1, with TRBD2 matching over 8 bases. The V segment lost 5 bases and the J segment 6 bases; nucleotides outside the gene matches: 10. The length of the CDR3 is 15 residues. CDR1 is SGDLS and CDR2 is YYNGEE in the germline V gene. CDR3 sequence: CASSRGAGGVNEQFF. CDR3 nucleotides: TGTGCCAGCAGTCGGGGGGCGGGAGGCGTCAATGAGCAGTTCTTC.

The chain employs TRBV12-3 or TRBV12-4 and TRBJ1-2, with 10 bases fitting TRBD1. With 8 bases clipped from V and 2 bases from J, the junction kept 17 bases outside the gene matches. The CDR3 is 18 amino acids. The CDR3 reads CASQPTRDRGPTNYGYTF. For the CDR3, the DNA is TGTGCCAGCCAACCCACCCGGGACAGGGGACCCACGAACTATGGCTACACCTTC.

The chain is built from TRBV27 and TRBJ1-2, with a possible D match to TRBD1 (6 bases). The CDR3 is 16 residues long. Germline V gives CDR1 MNHEY, CDR2 SMNVEV (reference sequence). V was cut by 6 bases and J by 5 bases, with 22 bases left in between. CDR3 DNA: TGTGCCAGCAGGCTCCTCCCGTTGACAGGAATATATGGCTACACCTTC. Protein product: CASRLLPLTGIYGYTF.

This clonotype was detected a few times. This rearrangement joins TRBV18 to TRBJ1-1; no definite D call. CDR1 and CDR2 from the germline V gene are KGHSH and LQKENI. The CDR3 loop spans 17 amino acids. The V gene lost 1 base and the J gene lost 0 bases, with 15 bases spanning the gap. The CDR3 nucleotides read TGTGCCAGCTCACCACAATATTCCCGGACGGTGAACACTGAAGCTTTCTTT. The encoded protein is CASSPQYSRTVNTEAFF.

This clonotype has a handful of counts. The chain carries TRBV10-3 and TRBJ2-1, with D possibly called TRBD1 or TRBD2 (6 bases each). Trimming cost V 7 bases and J 10 bases, with 17 bases left between them. The CDR3 has 13 residues. Germline loops: CDR1 ENHRY, CDR2 SYGVKD. CDR3 in DNA: TGTGCCATCACGAATGGGGGGCCTCTCGAGCAGTTCTTC. It specifies CAITNGGPLEQFF.

The V call is TRBV20-1, the J call TRBJ2-1; D call uncertain. The germline gives CDR1 DFQATT, CDR2 SNEGSKA (reference sequence). The ends were cut back, 0 bases at V and 8 bases at J, with 14 bases in the middle. The CDR3 is made up of 14 amino acids. CDR3 DNA sequence: TGCAGTGCTAGAGATCGGCTGGGGTGGCATGAGCAGTTCTTC. This encodes CSARDRLGWHEQFF.

The J gene is TRBJ2-4, the V gene TRBV12-3 or TRBV12-4; D remains unclear. V was cut by 3 bases and J by 0 bases, with 12 bases left in between. The CDR3 has 16 amino acids. The CDR3 nucleotides read TGTGCCAGCAGTTTGGAAGGGCTCATAGCCAAAAACATTCAGTACTTC. Amino acids: CASSLEGLIAKNIQYF.

The V and J genes are TRBV5-1 and TRBJ2-5; possible D gene TRBD1, 6 bases. Germline V lookup: CDR1 SGHRS, CDR2 YFSETQ. Trimming left V 1 base short and J 5 bases short, with 9 bases between. CDR3 length: 13 amino acids. The CDR3: CASSLTGLETQYF. The DNA of the CDR3 is TGCGCCAGCAGCTTGACAGGGTTGGAGACCCAGTACTTC.

This clonotype was seen a few times. The chain uses TRBV5-6 and TRBJ1-2; 7 bases are a match to TRBD1. The CDR3 runs 12 residues. CDR1 and CDR2 from the germline V gene are SGHDT and YYEEEE. V lost 5 bases to trimming and J lost 4 bases; unmatched junction nucleotides: 2. CDR3 region: CASRSGGYGYTF. Written as DNA, the CDR3 is TGTGCCAGCAGATCAGGGGGCTATGGCTACACCTTC.

This chain uses TRBV7-6 with TRBJ2-5, with TRBD1 as a possible D gene (5 bases). Germline-derived CDR1 and CDR2 are SGHVS and FNYEAQ. This CDR3 is 15 amino acids long. V lost 2 bases and J 5 bases, leaving 15 bases between the germline ends. The CDR3 DNA follows: TGTGCCAGCAGCTTAATGCAGGGTATGGGGGAGACCCAGTACTTC. Residues: CASSLMQGMGETQYF.

The J gene is TRBJ2-5, the V gene TRBV29-1; TRBD2 agrees at 8 bases. The junction had 12 bases not matched to a gene; V was cut back by 4 bases and J by 5 bases. The CDR3 consists of 15 residues. Germline V gene data show CDR1 as SQVTM and CDR2 as ANQGSEA. CDR3 sequence reads: CSVVSAGGRGETQYF. CDR3 sequence (DNA): TGCAGCGTTGTGTCCGCGGGAGGCCGGGGTGAGACCCAGTACTTC.

V is TRBV15 and J is TRBJ1-2; no definite D call. The V end lost 6 bases, the J end lost 7 bases, and 12 bases lay between the germline ends. The CDR3 is made up of 12 amino acids. Looked up from germline, CDR1 is LNHNV and CDR2 is YYDKDF (reference sequence). DNA for the CDR3: TGTGCCACCAGGTCAGGTAACCGTGGCTACACCTTC. It codes for CATRSGNRGYTF.

The chain has TRBV6-6 and TRBJ2-7; TRBD1 matches 10 bases. The CDR3 runs to 15 residues. CDR1 is MNHNY and CDR2 is SVGAGI in the germline V gene (reference sequence). J gave up 4 bases and V 6 bases, and 9 bases lay outside the gene matches. CDR3 protein: CASRGKDRGRYEQYF. In nucleotides, the CDR3 is TGTGCCAGCAGGGGGAAGGACAGGGGGAGGTACGAGCAGTACTTC.

The table lists this clonotype with a few counts. J is TRBJ2-1 and V is TRBV2; no reliable D call. Germline values: CDR1 SNHLY, CDR2 FYNNEI. The length of the CDR3 is 12 residues. V lost 4 bases to trimming and J lost 14 bases, with 15 bases between them. DNA for the CDR3: TGTGCCAGCAGTGTGGCCCTCAAACCCGAGTTCTTC. Protein: CASSVALKPEFF.

There are a few counts of this clonotype. This rearrangement joins TRBV27 to TRBJ2-1; no definite D call. V shed 5 bases and J shed 1 base, with 12 bases lying between them. CDR3 length equals 15 residues. Germline-derived CDR1 and CDR2 are MNHEY and SMNVEV (reference sequence). The CDR3 coding sequence is TGTGCCAGCAGTCTCCGCGTTCCATCCTACAATGAGCAGTTCTTC. It encodes CASSLRVPSYNEQFF.

This clonotype was observed a few times. The chain is built from TRBV24-1 and TRBJ2-1; the D gene could be TRBD1 or TRBD2 (5 bases each). V lost 1 base and J lost 1, with 16 bases in between. Germline CDR1 reads KGHDR; CDR2 reads SFDVKD. The CDR3 loop spans 18 amino acids. The CDR3 here is CATSDFRTPTGSYNEQFF. The CDR3 DNA is TGTGCCACCAGTGATTTTAGGACTCCCACAGGTTCCTACAATGAGCAGTTCTTC.

The chain couples TRBV24-1 to TRBJ1-5, with D unresolved. The CDR3 is 13 residues long. CDR1 is KGHDR, CDR2 SFDVKD, per germline. Trimming took off 5 bases at V and 6 bases at J, with 10 bases between the two ends. The CDR3 region is CATSALGRQPQHF. The CDR3 bases are TGTGCCACCAGTGCTTTAGGGCGTCAGCCCCAGCATTTT.

This clonotype was detected many times. The V gene is TRBV4-2, the J gene TRBJ2-5; D is unclear. Germline V gives CDR1 LGHNA, CDR2 YNFKEQ. With 3 bases removed from V and 2 bases from J, the gap between germline ends came to 16 bases. The length of the CDR3 is 16 residues. CDR3 protein: CASSHPDATLQETQYF. The CDR3, as DNA: TGTGCCAGCAGCCACCCAGACGCAACCTTACAAGAGACCCAGTACTTC.

This chain joins TRBV11-3 and TRBJ2-1, with D tentatively TRBD2 (6 bases). Deletions cut 7 bases from V and 4 bases from J, with 23 bases between. This CDR3 is 17 amino acids long. Germline-derived CDR1 and CDR2 are SGHNT and YENEEA. The CDR3 protein is CASTFLPHSGLYNEQFF. The CDR3 bases are TGTGCCAGCACCTTTCTCCCTCATAGCGGACTATACAATGAGCAGTTCTTC.

This clonotype has more than one count but fewer than ten. The chain is built from TRBV12-3 or TRBV12-4 and TRBJ1-6; 7 nucleotides agree with TRBD1. V trimming: 5 bases; J trimming: 8 bases; junction bases outside the gene matches: 9. The CDR3 has 15 amino acids. CDR3: CASSRAGQMYSPLHF. CDR3 sequence (DNA): TGTGCCAGCAGTAGGGCGGGACAGATGTATTCACCCCTCCACTTT.

The chain is built from TRBV27 and TRBJ1-2; D is perhaps TRBD1 (5 bases). Trimming stripped 0 bases from V and 8 bases from J, with 10 bases between. This CDR3 spans 13 amino acids. From germline, CDR1 is MNHEY and CDR2 SMNVEV (reference sequence). This chain's CDR3 is CASSLSEWGGYTF. For the CDR3, the DNA is TGTGCCAGCAGTTTATCCGAGTGGGGGGGCTACACCTTC.